The 17 T cell receptor beta chains below were found in one sample sequenced in a study of vaccination and CD4 T cells after COVID-19. Once obtained from cultured CD4+ T cells, the DNA was sequenced using the Oncomine TCR Beta short-read assay. TCRdb passed the PCR reads through MiXCR, listing each CDR3 protein once. The table shows over 9,500 distinct CDR3 sequences, with approximately 40% occurring only once. The antigens of these receptors remain unknown. Treatment noted: approximately nine-day PBMC culture with coronavirus spike peptide pools or control peptides (ViraFEST assay). Sequenced sample: CD4+ T cells from blood, cultured in vitro. The receptors derive from a human donor who had recovered from COVID-19.

This chain links TRBV12-5 with TRBJ1-5; TRBD1 agrees at 7 bases. V lost 0 bases and J lost 5; bases outside the gene matches: 4. Germline assignment: CDR1 LGHNT and CDR2 FRNRAP. CDR3 length: 15 amino acids. The CDR3 loop reads CASGLVRDRDQPQHF. Here the CDR3 DNA reads TGTGCTAGTGGTTTGGTACGTGACAGGGATCAGCCCCAGCATTTT.

J is TRBJ2-7 and V is TRBV28, with TRBD2 identical over 11 bases. The CDR3 is 14 amino acids. The germline V gene has CDR1 MDHEN and CDR2 SYDVKM. Trimming removed 6 bases from V and 1 base from J; junction bases left unmatched: 2. CDR3 sequence reads: CASRGLAASYEQYF. The DNA of the CDR3 is TGTGCCAGCAGGGGACTAGCGGCTTCCTACGAGCAGTACTTC.

This chain connects TRBV6-1 to TRBJ2-7; D gene unclear. V gave up 0 bases and J gave up 2 bases, with 20 bases separating them. The CDR3 totals 18 residues. Germline values: CDR1 MNHNS, CDR2 SASEGT. CDR3 DNA sequence: TGTGCCAGCAGTGAAGCGCCAATATTCGGAGCGCTCACCTACGAGCAGTACTTC. As protein: CASSEAPIFGALTYEQYF.

V gene TRBV20-1 combines with J gene TRBJ1-5, with 11 bases lining up with TRBD1. The CDR3 spans 14 residues. V dropped 3 bases and J dropped 7; count of bases not matched to a gene: 5. CDR1 and CDR2 from the germline V gene are DFQATT and SNEGSKA (reference sequence). CDR3 in DNA: TGCAGTGCTAGTGGACAGGGGGCAGGGCAGCCCCAGCATTTT. This translates into CSASGQGAGQPQHF.

The chain joins TRBV6-5 to TRBJ2-6, with D possibly TRBD1 on 5 matching bases. In germline, CDR1 is MNHEY, CDR2 SVGAGI. V was pared by 3 bases and J by 0 bases, with 9 bases between. The CDR3 runs 16 residues. The CDR3 reads CASSYAQGSGANVLTF. The CDR3, as DNA: TGTGCCAGCAGTTATGCGCAGGGCTCTGGGGCCAACGTCCTGACTTTC.

V gene TRBV21-1 combines with J gene TRBJ1-4; no DNA check was done on the table's D call, TRBD1. TRBV21-1 is given as a pseudogene. The CDR3 consists of 13 residues. CDR3 sequence reads: CASSIPGNEKLFF. CDR3 nucleotide sequence: TGTGCCAGCAGCATCCCGGGTAATGAAAAACTGTTTTTT.

The rearrangement uses TRBV19 and TRBJ2-6; no clear D. V lost 7 bases, J lost 0 bases, and 13 bases lay in between. The CDR3 is 16 residues long. Germline V CDR1 and CDR2: LNHDA, SQIVND (reference sequence). The CDR3 nucleotides read TGTGCCAGTATGGATCGTAAGAGCTCTGGGGCCAACGTCCTGACTTTC. This gives the protein CASMDRKSSGANVLTF.

This clonotype was detected only a few times. This chain connects TRBV6-2 or TRBV6-3 to TRBJ1-2; 7 positions match TRBD1. This CDR3 comprises 13 residues. The ends lost 2 bases at V and 8 bases at J; junction bases unmatched: 5. CDR1 is MNHEY and CDR2 is SVGEGT in the germline V gene. CDR3 bases: TGTGCCAGCAGTTACCTACAGGGGAAGGGCTACACCTTC. Residues: CASSYLQGKGYTF.

CDR3 region: CSAWTGTNQPQHF. CDR3 DNA: TGCAGTGCTTGGACAGGGACCAATCAGCCCCAGCATTTT. The chain has TRBV20-1 and TRBJ1-5; TRBD1 matches at 8 bases. The V gene's germline CDR1 is DFQATT and CDR2 SNEGSKA (reference sequence). The length of the CDR3 is 13 residues. J was trimmed by 3 bases and V by 5 bases; bases with no gene match: 3.

The V gene is TRBV28, the J gene TRBJ2-5, with D unresolved. In germline, CDR1 is MDHEN, CDR2 SYDVKM. The CDR3 is 16 residues long. Trimming removed 3 bases at V and 3 bases at J, with 17 bases between. The CDR3 bases are TGTGCCAGCAGTTTTATTTCGGCAGGAAAAGAAGAGACCCAGTACTTC. This sequence encodes CASSFISAGKEETQYF.

This chain links TRBV20-1 with TRBJ2-1, with 8 bases that match TRBD2. The CDR3 totals 15 residues. Germline V lookup: CDR1 DFQATT, CDR2 SNEGSKA (reference sequence). After removal of 3 bases from V and 2 bases from J, the junction contained 6 bases not matched to a gene. The CDR3: CSASRGRTTYNEQFF. The CDR3 DNA is TGCAGTGCTAGTCGCGGGAGGACCACCTACAATGAGCAGTTCTTC.

The sample holds a few counts of this clonotype. V usage is TRBV7-2 and J usage is TRBJ1-2; D unclear. Germline CDR1 SGHTA, CDR2 FQGNSA. The CDR3 sequence is 16 residues long. The V gene lost 0 bases and the J gene lost 2 bases, with 13 bases spanning the gap. This chain's CDR3 is CASSLALERQNYGYTF. The CDR3 bases are TGTGCCAGCAGCTTAGCGCTTGAGAGACAAAACTATGGCTACACCTTC. Supplemented by reference TRBV7-2 and TRBJ1-2, the full variable domain reads GAGVSQSPSNKVTEKGKDVELRCDPISGHTALYWYRQSLGQGLEFLIYFQGNSAPDKSGLPSDRFSAERTGGSVSTLTIQRTQQEDSAVYLCASSLALERQNYGYTFGSGTRLTVV.

The genes are TRBV19 and TRBJ2-3; D not certain. CDR3 length equals 13 residues. Germline assignment: CDR1 LNHDA and CDR2 SQIVND (reference sequence). Deletions cut 5 bases from V and 2 bases from J, with 8 bases between. The CDR3 nucleotides are TGTGCCAGTAGTCCTTATAACACAGATACGCAGTATTTT. It codes for CASSPYNTDTQYF.

Written as DNA, the CDR3 is TGTGCCAGCAACAGGGGGACAGATACGCAGTATTTT. Translating it yields CASNRGTDTQYF. The chain employs TRBV25-1 and TRBJ2-3, with 8 bases identical to TRBD1. Germline assignment: CDR1 MGHDK and CDR2 SYGVNS. CDR3 length: 12 residues. Germline trimming cut 7 bases from V and 3 bases from J; bases unmatched to any gene: 0.

The chain carries TRBV4-3 and TRBJ2-1; maybe TRBD2 (5 bases). Trimming took 0 bases from V and 8 from J, leaving 20 bases between them. The CDR3 runs 17 residues. Germline V gene data show CDR1 as LGHNA and CDR2 as YSLEER. CDR3 nucleotide sequence: TGCGCCAGCAGCCAAGATGGGAGCGGTTCAGTAACAGATGAGCAGTTCTTC. Translating gives CASSQDGSGSVTDEQFF.

J is TRBJ1-2 and V is TRBV18; D not certain. Looked up from germline, CDR1 is KGHSH and CDR2 is LQKENI. V was cut by 3 bases and J by 8 bases, with 13 bases left in between. The CDR3 loop spans 13 amino acids. DNA for the CDR3: TGTGCCAGCTCACCTTTATCCTCGGCGGGCTACACCTTC. It translates to CASSPLSSAGYTF.

The chain couples TRBV6-1 to TRBJ2-1; D call uncertain. Germline V lookup: CDR1 MNHNS, CDR2 SASEGT. CDR3 length: 13 amino acids. Trimming stripped 5 bases from V and 4 bases from J, with 9 bases between. CDR3 residues: CASSPGPYNEQFF. CDR3 coding DNA: TGTGCCAGCAGTCCTGGCCCGTACAATGAGCAGTTCTTC.